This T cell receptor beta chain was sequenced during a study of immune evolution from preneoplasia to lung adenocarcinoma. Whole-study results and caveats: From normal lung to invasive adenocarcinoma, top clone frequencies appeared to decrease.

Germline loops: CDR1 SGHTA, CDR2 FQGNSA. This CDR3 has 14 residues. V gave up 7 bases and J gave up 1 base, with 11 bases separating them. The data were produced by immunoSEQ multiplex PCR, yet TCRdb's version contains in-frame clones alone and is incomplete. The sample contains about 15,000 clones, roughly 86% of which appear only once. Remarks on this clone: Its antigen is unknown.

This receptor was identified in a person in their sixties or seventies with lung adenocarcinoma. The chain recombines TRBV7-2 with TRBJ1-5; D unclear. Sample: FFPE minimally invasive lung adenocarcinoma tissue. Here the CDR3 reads CASTLYSSNQPQHF. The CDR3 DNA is TGTGCCAGCACCCTGTACTCGAGCAATCAGCCCCAGCATTTT.